The 13 T cell receptor beta chains reported below all come from one sample, sequenced in a study of blood T cell repertoires in COVID-19. Sequencing used immunoSEQ multiplex PCR; TCRdb keeps in-frame clones, though not all of them. The sample records roughly 62,000 clones, more than 60% being singletons. The material sequenced was peripheral blood. Source of these receptors: a man in his 60s with acute or convalescent COVID-19.

This chain connects TRBV28 to TRBJ1-1, with D perhaps TRBD1 (5 bases). Trimming removed 5 bases from V and 8 bases from J, with 21 bases in between. The V gene's germline CDR1 is MDHEN and CDR2 SYDVKM. The CDR3 covers 15 residues. CDR3 bases: TGTGCCAGCAGTCCTGTGGAGGGGCTTTCTTCGGAAGCTTTCTTT. The encoded protein is CASSPVEGLSSEAFF.

J is TRBJ1-1 and V is TRBV4-3; D possibly corresponds to TRBD1 (5 bases). Germline V gene sequence: CDR1 LGHNA, CDR2 YSLEER. V was trimmed by 5 bases and J by 4 bases, leaving 11 bases between them. CDR3 length: 13 residues. The DNA of the CDR3 is TGCGCCAGCAGCAAGGGAGGGGTCACTGAAGCTTTCTTT. Encoded protein: CASSKGGVTEAFF.

V and J are TRBV29-1 and TRBJ2-2, with TRBD2 matching over 7 bases. Germline V CDR1 and CDR2: SQVTM, ANQGSEA. V lost 5 bases to trimming and J lost 1 base; unmatched junction nucleotides: 7. The CDR3 consists of 15 residues. CDR3 in amino acids: CSVLRSGKNTGELFF. CDR3 bases: TGCAGCGTTTTAAGGAGCGGGAAGAACACCGGGGAGCTGTTTTTT.

The rearrangement joins TRBV21-1 to TRBJ2-5; TRBD2 is the table's D call, not checked against the DNA. TRBV21-1 is a pseudogene. The CDR3 loop spans 17 amino acids. The CDR3 sequence: CASSSQPRLAGFETQYF. The DNA for the CDR3 is TGTGCCAGCAGCTCCCAACCCCGACTAGCGGGATTTGAGACCCAGTACTTC.

This clone has ten or more counts. The rearrangement links TRBV7-9 to TRBJ2-7, with a weak D call TRBD1 (6 bases). The CDR3 sequence is 13 residues long. With 5 bases removed from V and 3 bases from J, the gap between germline ends came to 11 bases. In germline, CDR1 is SEHNR, CDR2 FQNEAQ (reference sequence). CDR3 region: CASSQGTGYEQYF. Written as DNA, the CDR3 is TGTGCCAGCAGCCAGGGGACGGGCTACGAGCAGTACTTC. Looking up the rest from reference TRBV7-9 and TRBJ2-7 gives the full variable domain: DTGVSQNPRHKITKRGQNVTFRCDPISEHNRLYWYRQTLGQGPEFLTYFQNEAQLEKSRLLSDRFSAERPKGSFSTLEIQRTEQGDSAMYLCASSQGTGYEQYFGPGTRLTVT.

This clone was seen a handful of times. This chain uses TRBV7-9 with TRBJ2-7, with D possibly matching TRBD2 (6 bases). This CDR3 has 14 residues. CDR1 is SEHNR and CDR2 is FQNEAQ in the germline V gene (reference sequence). With 3 bases removed from V and 4 bases from J, the gap between germline ends came to 13 bases. The CDR3 sequence: CASSFSRESYEQYF. The CDR3 nucleotides read TGTGCCAGCAGCTTCTCCCGGGAGTCGTACGAGCAGTACTTC.

The chain joins TRBV2 to TRBJ1-2; D call uncertain. CDR3 length: 11 amino acids. The germline V gene has CDR1 SNHLY and CDR2 FYNNEI. V was cut by 6 bases and J by 4 bases, with 6 bases left in between. CDR3 DNA sequence: TGTGCCAGCAGGGAGGGCTATGGCTACACCTTC. It specifies CASREGYGYTF.

In this sample, this clone turned up a few times. The V and J genes are TRBV4-3 and TRBJ1-2, with 7 bases matching TRBD1. The CDR3 is 16 residues long. Germline CDR1 LGHNA, CDR2 YSLEER. Trimming at V came to 1 base and at J to 4 bases, leaving 9 bases not matched to a gene. The CDR3 loop reads CASSQGYRGQVYGYTF. The CDR3 coding sequence is TGCGCCAGCAGCCAAGGTTACAGGGGTCAGGTCTATGGCTACACCTTC.

This clone was seen a single time. This rearrangement joins TRBV12-3 or TRBV12-4 to TRBJ2-3; D is uncertain. The CDR3 consists of 12 residues. The V gene lost 9 bases and the J gene lost 4 bases, with 11 bases spanning the gap. The CDR3 sequence: CASHSVADTQYF. CDR3 DNA sequence: TGTGCCAGTCACTCGGTAGCAGATACGCAGTATTTT.

V and J are TRBV7-9 and TRBJ2-2; 8 bases agree with TRBD2. Germline-derived CDR1 and CDR2 are SEHNR and FQNEAQ (reference sequence). The V gene end was trimmed by 6 bases and the J gene end by 1 base; junction bases not matched to a gene: 13. The CDR3 is 18 residues long. The CDR3 loop reads CASRSPFSSGRNTGELFF. Written as DNA, the CDR3 is TGTGCCAGCAGGAGCCCCTTCTCCAGCGGGAGGAACACCGGGGAGCTGTTTTTT.

The chain carries TRBV5-6 and TRBJ2-3, with TRBD2 as a possible D gene (6 bases). From germline, CDR1 is SGHDT and CDR2 YYEEEE. This CDR3 has 14 residues. Trimming cost V 0 bases and J 1 base, with 6 bases left between them. The chain's CDR3 is CASSLAGGTDTQYF. The CDR3 bases are TGTGCCAGCAGCTTGGCGGGAGGCACAGATACGCAGTATTTT.

The chain carries TRBV14 and TRBJ1-1; 7 bases line up with TRBD1. The CDR3 length is 13 residues. The ends lost 5 bases at V and 2 bases at J; junction bases unmatched: 2. Germline V lookup: CDR1 SGHDN, CDR2 FVKESK. The CDR3 coding sequence is TGTGCCAGCAGCAGGACAGGTAACACTGAAGCTTTCTTT. It encodes CASSRTGNTEAFF. Filled out from reference TRBV14 and TRBJ1-1, the complete variable domain reads EAGVTQFPSHSVIEKGQTVTLRCDPISGHDNLYWYRRVMGKEIKFLLHFVKESKQDESGMPNNRFLAERTGGTYSTLKVQPAELEDSGVYFCASSRTGNTEAFFGQGTRLTVV.

In its sample, this clone was seen a few times. The chain has TRBV6-5 and TRBJ1-6; maybe TRBD1 (6 bases). CDR1 is MNHEY, CDR2 SVGAGI, per germline. With 1 base removed from V and 10 bases from J, the gap between germline ends came to 14 bases. This CDR3 spans 15 amino acids. The chain's CDR3 is CASSYLDRVRSPLHF. The CDR3 DNA reads as TGTGCCAGCAGTTACTTGGACAGAGTACGGTCACCCCTCCACTTT.